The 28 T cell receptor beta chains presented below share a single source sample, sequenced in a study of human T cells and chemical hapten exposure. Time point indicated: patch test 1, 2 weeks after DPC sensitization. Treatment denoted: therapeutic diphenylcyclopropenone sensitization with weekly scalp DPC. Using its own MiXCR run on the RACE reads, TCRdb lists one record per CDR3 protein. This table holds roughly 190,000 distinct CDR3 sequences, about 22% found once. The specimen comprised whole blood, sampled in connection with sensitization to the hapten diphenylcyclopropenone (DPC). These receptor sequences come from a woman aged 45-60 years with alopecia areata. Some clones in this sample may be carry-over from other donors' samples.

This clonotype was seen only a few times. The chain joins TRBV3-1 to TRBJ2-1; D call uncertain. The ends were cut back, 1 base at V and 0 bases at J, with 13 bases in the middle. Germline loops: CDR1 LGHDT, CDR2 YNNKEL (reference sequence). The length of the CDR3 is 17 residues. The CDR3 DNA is TGTGCCAGCAGCCAAGGCCAGATCAAACACTCCTACAATGAGCAGTTCTTC. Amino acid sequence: CASSQGQIKHSYNEQFF.

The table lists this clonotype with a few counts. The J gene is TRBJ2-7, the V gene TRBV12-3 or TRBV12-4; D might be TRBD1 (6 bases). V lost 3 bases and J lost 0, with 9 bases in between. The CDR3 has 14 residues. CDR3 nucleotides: TGTGCCAGCAGTTTCCAGGGGAGCTCCTACGAGCAGTACTTC. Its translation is CASSFQGSSYEQYF.

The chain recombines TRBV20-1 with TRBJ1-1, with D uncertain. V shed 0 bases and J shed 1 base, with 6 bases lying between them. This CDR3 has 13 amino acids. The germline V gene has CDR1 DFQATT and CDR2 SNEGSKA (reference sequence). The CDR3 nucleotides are TGCAGTGCTAGAGATATGGGGAACACTGAAGCTTTCTTT. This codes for CSARDMGNTEAFF.

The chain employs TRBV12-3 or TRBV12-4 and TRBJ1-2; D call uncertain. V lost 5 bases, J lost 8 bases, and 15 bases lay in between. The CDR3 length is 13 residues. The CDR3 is CASSQRTESGYTF. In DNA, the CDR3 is TGTGCCAGCAGTCAGCGGACGGAATCGGGCTACACCTTC.

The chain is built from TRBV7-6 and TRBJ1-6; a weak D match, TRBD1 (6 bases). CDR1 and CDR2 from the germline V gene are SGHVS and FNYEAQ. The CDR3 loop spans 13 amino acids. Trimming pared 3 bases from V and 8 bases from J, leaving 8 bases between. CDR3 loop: CASSLKGDSPLHF. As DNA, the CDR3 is TGTGCCAGCAGCTTGAAGGGGGATTCACCCCTCCACTTT.

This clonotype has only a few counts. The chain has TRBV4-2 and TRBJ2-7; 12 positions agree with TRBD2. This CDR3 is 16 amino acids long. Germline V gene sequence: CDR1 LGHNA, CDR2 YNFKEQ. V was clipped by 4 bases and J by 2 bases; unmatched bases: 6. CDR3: CASSRTSGNGAYEQYF. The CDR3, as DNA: TGTGCCAGCAGCCGGACTAGCGGGAATGGGGCCTACGAGCAGTACTTC.

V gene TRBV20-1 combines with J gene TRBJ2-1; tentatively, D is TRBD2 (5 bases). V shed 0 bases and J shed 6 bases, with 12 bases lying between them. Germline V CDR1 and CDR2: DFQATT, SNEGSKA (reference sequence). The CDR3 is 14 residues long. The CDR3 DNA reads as TGCAGTGCTAGAGACTCATTAGGAGGCAATGAGCAGTTCTTC. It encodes CSARDSLGGNEQFF.

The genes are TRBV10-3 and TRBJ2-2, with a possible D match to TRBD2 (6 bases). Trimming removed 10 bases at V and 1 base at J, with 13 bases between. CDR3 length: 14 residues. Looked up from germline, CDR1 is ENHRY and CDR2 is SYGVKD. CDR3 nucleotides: TGTGCCACCCTGCGGGATTTGAACACCGGGGAGCTGTTTTTT. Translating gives CATLRDLNTGELFF.

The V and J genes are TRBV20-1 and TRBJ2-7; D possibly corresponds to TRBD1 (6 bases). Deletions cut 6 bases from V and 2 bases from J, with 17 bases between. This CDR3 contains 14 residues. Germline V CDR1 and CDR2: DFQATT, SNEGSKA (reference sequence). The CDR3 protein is CSADSRTATYEQYF. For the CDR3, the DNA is TGCAGTGCCGACAGTAGGACAGCGACCTACGAGCAGTACTTC.

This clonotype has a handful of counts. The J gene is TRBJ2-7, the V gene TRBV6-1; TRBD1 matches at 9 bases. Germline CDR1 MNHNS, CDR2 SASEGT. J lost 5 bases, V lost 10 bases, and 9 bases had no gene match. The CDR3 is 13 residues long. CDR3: CATTGTGLHEQYF. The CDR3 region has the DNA TGTGCCACAACCGGGACAGGGCTACACGAGCAGTACTTC.

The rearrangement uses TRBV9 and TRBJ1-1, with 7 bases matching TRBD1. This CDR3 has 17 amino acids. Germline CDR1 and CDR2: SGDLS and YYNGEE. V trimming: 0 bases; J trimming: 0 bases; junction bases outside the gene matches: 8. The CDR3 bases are TGTGCCAGCAGCGTAGCCCCGAACAGGGGAATGAACACTGAAGCTTTCTTT. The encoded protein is CASSVAPNRGMNTEAFF.

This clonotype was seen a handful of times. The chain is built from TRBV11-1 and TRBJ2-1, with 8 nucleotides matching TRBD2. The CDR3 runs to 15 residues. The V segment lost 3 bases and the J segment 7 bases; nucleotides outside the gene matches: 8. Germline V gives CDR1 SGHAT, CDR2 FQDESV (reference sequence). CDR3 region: CASSFALAGSNEQFF. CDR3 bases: TGTGCCAGCAGCTTTGCCTTAGCGGGGTCAAATGAGCAGTTCTTC.

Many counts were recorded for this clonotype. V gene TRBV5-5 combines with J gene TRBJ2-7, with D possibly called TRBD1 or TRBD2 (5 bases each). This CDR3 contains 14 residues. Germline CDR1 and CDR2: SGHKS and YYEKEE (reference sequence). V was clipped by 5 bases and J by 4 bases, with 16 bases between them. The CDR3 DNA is TGTGCCAGCAGTTTCACCGGGACGGGATACGAGCAGTACTTC. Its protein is CASSFTGTGYEQYF.

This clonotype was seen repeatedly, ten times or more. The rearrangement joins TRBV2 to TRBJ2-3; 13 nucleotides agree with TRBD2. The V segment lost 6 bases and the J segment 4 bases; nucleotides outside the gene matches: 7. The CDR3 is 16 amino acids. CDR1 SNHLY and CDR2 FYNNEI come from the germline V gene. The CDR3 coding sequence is TGTGCCAGCAGGAGGACTAGCGGGAGAGGGTCAGATACGCAGTATTTT. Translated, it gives CASRRTSGRGSDTQYF.

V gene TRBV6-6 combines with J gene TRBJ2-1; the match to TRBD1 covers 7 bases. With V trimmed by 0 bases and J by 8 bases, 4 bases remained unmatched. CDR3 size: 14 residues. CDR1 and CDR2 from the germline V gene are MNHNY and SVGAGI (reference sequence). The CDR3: CASSYSGQGDEQFF. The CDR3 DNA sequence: TGTGCCAGCAGTTACTCTGGGCAGGGGGATGAGCAGTTCTTC.

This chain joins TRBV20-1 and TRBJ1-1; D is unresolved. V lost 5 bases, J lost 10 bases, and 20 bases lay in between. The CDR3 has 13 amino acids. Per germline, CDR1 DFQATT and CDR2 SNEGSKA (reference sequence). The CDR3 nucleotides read TGCAGTGCTCGTTTCGGATTGCAAGGTGGAGCTTTCTTT. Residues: CSARFGLQGGAFF.

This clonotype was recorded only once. The CDR3 sequence: CAISTRVEDGELFF. CDR3 DNA sequence: TGTGCCATCAGTACCCGAGTCGAGGACGGGGAGCTGTTTTTT. The rearrangement joins TRBV10-3 to TRBJ2-2; D uncertain. This CDR3 comprises 14 residues. CDR1 and CDR2 (germline): ENHRY, SYGVKD. V gave up 5 bases and J gave up 7 bases, with 14 bases separating them.

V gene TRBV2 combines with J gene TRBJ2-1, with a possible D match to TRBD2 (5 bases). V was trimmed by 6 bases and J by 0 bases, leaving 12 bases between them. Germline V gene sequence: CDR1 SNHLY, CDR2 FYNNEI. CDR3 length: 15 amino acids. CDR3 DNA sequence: TGTGCCAGCAGCCTTAGCGCGAGCTCCTACAATGAGCAGTTCTTC. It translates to CASSLSASSYNEQFF. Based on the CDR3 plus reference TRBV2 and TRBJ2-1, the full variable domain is EPEVTQTPSHQVTQMGQEVILRCVPISNHLYFYWYRQILGQKVEFLVSFYNNEISEKSEIFDDQFSVERPDGSNFTLKIRSTKLEDSAMYFCASSLSASSYNEQFFGPGTRLTVL.

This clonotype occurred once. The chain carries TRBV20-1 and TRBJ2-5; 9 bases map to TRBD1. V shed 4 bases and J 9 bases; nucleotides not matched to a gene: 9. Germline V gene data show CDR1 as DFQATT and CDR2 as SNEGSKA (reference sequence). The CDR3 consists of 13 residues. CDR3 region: CSANTGGVLAQYF. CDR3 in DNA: TGCAGTGCTAATACAGGGGGCGTTTTAGCCCAGTACTTC.

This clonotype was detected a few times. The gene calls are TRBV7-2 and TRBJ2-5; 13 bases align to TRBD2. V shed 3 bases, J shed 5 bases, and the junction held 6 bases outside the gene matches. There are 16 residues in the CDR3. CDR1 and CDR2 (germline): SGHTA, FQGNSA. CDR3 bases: TGTGCCAGCAGCTTCGGGACTAGCGGGATTCGGGAGACCCAGTACTTC. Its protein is CASSFGTSGIRETQYF.

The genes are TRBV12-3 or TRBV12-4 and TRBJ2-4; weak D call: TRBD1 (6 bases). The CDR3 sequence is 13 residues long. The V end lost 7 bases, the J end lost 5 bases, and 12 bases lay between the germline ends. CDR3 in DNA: TGTGCCAGCATGGGGGACAAAGAAAACATTCAGTACTTC. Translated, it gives CASMGDKENIQYF.

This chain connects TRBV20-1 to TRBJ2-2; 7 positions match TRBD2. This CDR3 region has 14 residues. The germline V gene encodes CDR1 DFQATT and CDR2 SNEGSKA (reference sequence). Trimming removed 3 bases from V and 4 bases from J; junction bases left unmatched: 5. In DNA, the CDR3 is TGCAGTGCTAGGTCTAGCGGACGCACCGGGGAGCTGTTTTTT. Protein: CSARSSGRTGELFF.

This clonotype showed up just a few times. The CDR3 sequence is CASSAQPGLAGDNGELFF. Written as DNA, the CDR3 is TGCGCCAGCAGCGCTCAACCGGGACTAGCGGGAGATAACGGGGAGCTGTTTTTT. V is TRBV5-1 and J is TRBJ2-2; the match to TRBD2 covers 14 bases. Germline V gene sequence: CDR1 SGHRS, CDR2 YFSETQ. The V segment lost 4 bases and the J segment 7 bases; nucleotides outside the gene matches: 12. The CDR3 has 18 residues.

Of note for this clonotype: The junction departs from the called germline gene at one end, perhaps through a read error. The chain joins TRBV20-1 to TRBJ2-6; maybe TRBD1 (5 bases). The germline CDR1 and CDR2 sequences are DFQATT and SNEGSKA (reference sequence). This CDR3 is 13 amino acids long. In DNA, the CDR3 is TGCAGTGTGGTTCGGCCTGGGGCCAACGTCCCGACTTTC. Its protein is CSVVRPGANVPTF.

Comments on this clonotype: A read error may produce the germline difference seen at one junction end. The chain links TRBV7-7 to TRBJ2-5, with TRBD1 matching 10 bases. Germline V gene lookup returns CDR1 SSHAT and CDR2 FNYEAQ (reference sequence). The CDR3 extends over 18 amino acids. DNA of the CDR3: TGTGCTAGCAGCCGCGATACTTCGACAGGGGGCCGCCAAGAGACCCAGTACTTC. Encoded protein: CASSRDTSTGGRQETQYF.

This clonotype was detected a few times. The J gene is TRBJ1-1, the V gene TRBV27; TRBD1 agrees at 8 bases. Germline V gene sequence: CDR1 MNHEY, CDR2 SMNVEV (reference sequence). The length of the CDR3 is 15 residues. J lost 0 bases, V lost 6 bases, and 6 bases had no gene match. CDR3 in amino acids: CASRTYRGVNTEAFF. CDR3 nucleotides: TGTGCCAGCAGAACCTACAGGGGGGTGAACACTGAAGCTTTCTTT.

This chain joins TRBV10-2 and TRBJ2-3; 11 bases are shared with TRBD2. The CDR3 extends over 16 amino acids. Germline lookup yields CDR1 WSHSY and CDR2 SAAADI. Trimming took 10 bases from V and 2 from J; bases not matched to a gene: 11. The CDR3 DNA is TGCGCCACCTTTAAAGGGACTAGCGGTCCCACAGATACGCAGTATTTT. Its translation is CATFKGTSGPTDTQYF.

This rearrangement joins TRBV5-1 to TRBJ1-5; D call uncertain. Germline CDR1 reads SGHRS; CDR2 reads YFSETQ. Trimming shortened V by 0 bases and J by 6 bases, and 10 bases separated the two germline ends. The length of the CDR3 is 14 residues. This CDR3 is CASSLAGEAQPQHF. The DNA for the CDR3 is TGCGCCAGCAGCTTGGCCGGGGAGGCTCAGCCCCAGCATTTT.